This T cell receptor beta chain comes out of a study of T cell repertoires in cytomegalovirus infection. As for the study in general: Public signatures in TCR beta pointed to CMV infection and matching HLA type.

The CDR3 is 13 amino acids. CDR1 and CDR2 (germline): MDHEN, SYDVKM. Trimming cost V 4 bases and J 5 bases, with 8 bases left between them. TCRdb independently ran MiXCR on the reads; one entry per CDR3 protein. The profile shows about 530,000 distinct CDR3 sequences, 26% of them singletons. The source is a human donor in good health (CMV status not recorded). Some clones in this sample may be carry-over from other donors' samples. The chain links TRBV28 to TRBJ2-2, with unresolved D. The sequencing input was PBMCs. DNA of the CDR3: TGTGCCAGCAGTTGGGTGAGAACCGGGGAGCTGTTTTTT. Residues: CASSWVRTGELFF.